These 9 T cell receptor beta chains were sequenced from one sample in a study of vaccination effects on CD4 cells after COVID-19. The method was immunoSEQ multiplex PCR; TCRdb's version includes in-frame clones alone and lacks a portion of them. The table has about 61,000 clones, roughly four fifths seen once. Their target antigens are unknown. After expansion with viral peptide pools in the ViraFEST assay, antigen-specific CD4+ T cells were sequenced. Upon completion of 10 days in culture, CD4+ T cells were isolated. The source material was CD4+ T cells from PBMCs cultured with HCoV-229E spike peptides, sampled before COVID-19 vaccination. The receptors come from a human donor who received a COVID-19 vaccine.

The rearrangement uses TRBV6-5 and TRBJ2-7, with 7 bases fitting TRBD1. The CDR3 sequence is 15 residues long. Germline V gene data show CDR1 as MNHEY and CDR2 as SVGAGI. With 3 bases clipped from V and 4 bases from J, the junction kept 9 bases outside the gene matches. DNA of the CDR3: TGTGCCAGCAGTTATGGACGAGGGGGCGAGTACGAGCAGTACGTC. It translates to CASSYGRGGEYEQYV.

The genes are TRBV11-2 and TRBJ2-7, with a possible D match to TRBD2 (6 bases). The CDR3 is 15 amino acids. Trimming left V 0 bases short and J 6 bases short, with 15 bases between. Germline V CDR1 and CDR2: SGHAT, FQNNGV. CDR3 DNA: TGTGCCAGCAGCTTAGATCAGGCAGGGCGGGGCGAGCAGTACGTC. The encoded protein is CASSLDQAGRGEQYV.

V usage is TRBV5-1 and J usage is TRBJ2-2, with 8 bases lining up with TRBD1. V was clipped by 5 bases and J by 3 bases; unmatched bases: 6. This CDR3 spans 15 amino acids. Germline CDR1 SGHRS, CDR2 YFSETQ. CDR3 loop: CASSFQGADTGELFF. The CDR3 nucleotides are TGCGCCAGCAGTTTTCAGGGGGCCGACACCGGGGAGCTGTTTTTT.

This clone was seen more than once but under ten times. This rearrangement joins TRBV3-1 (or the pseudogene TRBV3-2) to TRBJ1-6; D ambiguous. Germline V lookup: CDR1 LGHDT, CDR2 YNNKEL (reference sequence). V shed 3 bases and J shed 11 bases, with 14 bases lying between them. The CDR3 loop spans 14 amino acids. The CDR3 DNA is TGTGCCAGCAGCCATTTCGGGGAACTTACACCCCTCCACTTT. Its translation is CASSHFGELTPLHF.

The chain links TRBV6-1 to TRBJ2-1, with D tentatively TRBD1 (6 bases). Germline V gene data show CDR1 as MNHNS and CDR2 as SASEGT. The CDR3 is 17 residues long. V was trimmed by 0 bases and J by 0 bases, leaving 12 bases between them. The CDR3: CASSEAPGTRSYNEQFF. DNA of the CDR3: TGTGCCAGCAGTGAAGCTCCCGGGACACGCTCCTACAATGAGCAGTTCTTC.

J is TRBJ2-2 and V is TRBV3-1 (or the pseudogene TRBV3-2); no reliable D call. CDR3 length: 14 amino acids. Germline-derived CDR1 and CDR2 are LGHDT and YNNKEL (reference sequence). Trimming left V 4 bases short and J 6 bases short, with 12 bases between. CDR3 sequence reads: CASSRGRSSGELFF. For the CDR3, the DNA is TGTGCCAGCAGCCGAGGACGGAGCTCCGGGGAGCTGTTTTTT.

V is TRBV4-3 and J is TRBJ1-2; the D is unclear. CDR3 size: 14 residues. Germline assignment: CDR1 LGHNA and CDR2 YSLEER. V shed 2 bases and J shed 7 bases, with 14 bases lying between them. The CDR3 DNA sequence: TGCGCCAGCAGCCAAAGAAATTTAGCGGGTGGCTACACCTTC. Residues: CASSQRNLAGGYTF.

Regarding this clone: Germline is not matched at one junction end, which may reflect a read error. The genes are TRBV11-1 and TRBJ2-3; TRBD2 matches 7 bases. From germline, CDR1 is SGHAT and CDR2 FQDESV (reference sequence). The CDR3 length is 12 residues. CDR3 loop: CASSLADPARYF. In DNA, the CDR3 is TGTGCCAGCAGCCTAGCGGACCCGGCACGGTATTTT.

In DNA, the CDR3 is TGTGCCAGCAGGCCCAAAGCGGGGGGGTTCAATGAGCAGTTCTTC. Its protein is CASRPKAGGFNEQFF. The chain uses TRBV7-3 and TRBJ2-1; TRBD2 agrees at 10 bases. J was trimmed by 6 bases and V by 6 bases; bases with no gene match: 8. Germline V gene sequence: CDR1 SGHTA, CDR2 FQGTGA. The CDR3 length is 15 residues.